This T cell receptor (beta chain) was captured by sequencing in a study of T cells in Graves' hyperthyroidism and ophthalmopathy. Researchers amplified the TCR beta CDR3 regions from RNA transcripts. First-round RT-PCR of the TCR CDR3 relied on the HTBI primer set. MiXCR was run by TCRdb on the multiplex PCR reads, yielding one entry per CDR3 protein. The table lists more than 600,000 distinct CDR3 sequences, roughly 17% of them singletons, with over 7.5% in the top ten. This CDR3 comprises 15 residues. V was cut by 0 bases and J by 1 base, with 13 bases left in between. CDR1 and CDR2 from the germline V gene are DFQATT and SNEGSKA (reference sequence).

The sample consisted of blood. This receptor was taken from a man younger than 30 with Graves' hyperthyroidism. J is TRBJ2-7 and V is TRBV20-1; weak D call: TRBD1 (5 bases). CDR3 DNA sequence: TGCAGTGCTAGAGACGTTGACAGACCATCCTACGAGCAGTACTTC. Translated, it gives CSARDVDRPSYEQYF.